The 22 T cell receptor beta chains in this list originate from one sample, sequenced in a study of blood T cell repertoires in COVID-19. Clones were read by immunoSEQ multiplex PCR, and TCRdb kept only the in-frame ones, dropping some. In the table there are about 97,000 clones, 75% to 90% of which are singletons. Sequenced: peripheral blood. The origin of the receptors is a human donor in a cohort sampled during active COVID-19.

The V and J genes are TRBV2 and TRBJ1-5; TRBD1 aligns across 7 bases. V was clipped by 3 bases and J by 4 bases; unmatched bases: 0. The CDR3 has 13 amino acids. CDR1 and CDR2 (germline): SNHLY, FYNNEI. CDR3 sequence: CASSEDRNQPQHF. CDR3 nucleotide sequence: TGTGCCAGCAGTGAGGACAGGAATCAGCCCCAGCATTTT.

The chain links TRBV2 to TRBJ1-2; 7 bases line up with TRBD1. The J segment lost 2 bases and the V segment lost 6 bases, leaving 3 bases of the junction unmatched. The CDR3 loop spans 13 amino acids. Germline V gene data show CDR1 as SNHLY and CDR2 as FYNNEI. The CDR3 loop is CASRGQINYGYTF. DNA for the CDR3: TGTGCCAGCAGGGGACAGATCAACTATGGCTACACCTTC.

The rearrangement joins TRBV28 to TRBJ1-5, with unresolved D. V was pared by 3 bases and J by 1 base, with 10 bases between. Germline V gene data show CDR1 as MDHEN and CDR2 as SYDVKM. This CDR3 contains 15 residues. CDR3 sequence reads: CASSFPRLSNQPQHF. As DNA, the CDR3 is TGTGCCAGCAGTTTTCCTCGACTGAGCAATCAGCCCCAGCATTTT.

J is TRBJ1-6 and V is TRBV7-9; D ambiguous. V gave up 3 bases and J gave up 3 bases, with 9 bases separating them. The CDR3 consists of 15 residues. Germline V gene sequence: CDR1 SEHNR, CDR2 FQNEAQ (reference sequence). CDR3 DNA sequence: TGTGCCAGCAGCTTCCAGGCAGTCTATAATTCACCCCTCCACTTT. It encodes CASSFQAVYNSPLHF.

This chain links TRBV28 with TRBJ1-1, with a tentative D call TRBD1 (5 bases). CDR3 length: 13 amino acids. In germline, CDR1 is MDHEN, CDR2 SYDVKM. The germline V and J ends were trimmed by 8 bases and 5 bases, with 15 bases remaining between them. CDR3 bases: TGTGCCAGCTGCAGGGCTGGGGTGACTGAAGCTTTCTTT. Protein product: CASCRAGVTEAFF.

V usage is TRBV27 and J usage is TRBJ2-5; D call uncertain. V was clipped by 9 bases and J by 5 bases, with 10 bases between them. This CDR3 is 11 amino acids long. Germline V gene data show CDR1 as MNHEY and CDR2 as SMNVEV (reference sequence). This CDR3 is CARVAGETQYF. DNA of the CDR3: TGTGCCAGGGTCGCTGGCGAGACCCAGTACTTC.

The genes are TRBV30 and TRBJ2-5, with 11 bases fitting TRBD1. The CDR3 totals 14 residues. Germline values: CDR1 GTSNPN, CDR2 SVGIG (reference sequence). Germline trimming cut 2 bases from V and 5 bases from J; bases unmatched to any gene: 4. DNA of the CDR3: TGTGCCTGGAGTCGGACAGGGGGCCGGGAGACCCAGTACTTC. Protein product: CAWSRTGGRETQYF.

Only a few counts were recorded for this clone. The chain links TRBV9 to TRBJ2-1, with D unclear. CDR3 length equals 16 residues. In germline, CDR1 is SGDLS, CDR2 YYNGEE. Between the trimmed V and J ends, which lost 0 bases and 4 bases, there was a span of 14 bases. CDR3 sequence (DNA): TGTGCCAGCAGCGTAGGTGACAAACTTTCATACAATGAGCAGTTCTTC. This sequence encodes CASSVGDKLSYNEQFF.

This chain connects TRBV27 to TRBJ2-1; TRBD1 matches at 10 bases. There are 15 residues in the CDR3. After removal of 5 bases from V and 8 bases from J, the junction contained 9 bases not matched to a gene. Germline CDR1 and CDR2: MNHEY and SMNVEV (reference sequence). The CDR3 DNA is TGTGCCAGCAGTGACCGGGACAGGGGCGTTTATGAGCAGTTCTTC. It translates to CASSDRDRGVYEQFF.

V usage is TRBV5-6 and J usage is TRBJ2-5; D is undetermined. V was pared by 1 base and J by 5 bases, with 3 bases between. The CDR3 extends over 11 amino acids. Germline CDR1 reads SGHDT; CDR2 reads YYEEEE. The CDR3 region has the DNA TGTGCCAGCAGCTTGACTGAGACCCAGTACTTC. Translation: CASSLTETQYF.

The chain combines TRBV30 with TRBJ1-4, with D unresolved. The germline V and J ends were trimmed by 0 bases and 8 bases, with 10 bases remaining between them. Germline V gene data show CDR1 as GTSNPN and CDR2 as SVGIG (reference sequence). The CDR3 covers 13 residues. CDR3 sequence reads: CAWSVGPVEKLFF. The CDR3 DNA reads TGTGCCTGGAGTGTGGGCCCCGTGGAAAAACTGTTTTTT.

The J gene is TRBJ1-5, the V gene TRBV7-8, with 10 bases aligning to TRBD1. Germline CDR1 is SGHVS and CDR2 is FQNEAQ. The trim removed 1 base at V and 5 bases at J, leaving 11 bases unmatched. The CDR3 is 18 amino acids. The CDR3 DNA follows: TGTGCCAGCAGCTTAGAGGGGGGACAGGGGCCGAGTCATCAGCCCCAGCATTTT. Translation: CASSLEGGQGPSHQPQHF.

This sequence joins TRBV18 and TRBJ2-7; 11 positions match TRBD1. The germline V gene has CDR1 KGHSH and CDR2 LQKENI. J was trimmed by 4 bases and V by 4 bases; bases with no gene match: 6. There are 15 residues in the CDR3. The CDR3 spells CASSQTGTGGYEQYF. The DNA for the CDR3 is TGTGCCAGCTCACAAACCGGGACAGGGGGGTACGAGCAGTACTTC. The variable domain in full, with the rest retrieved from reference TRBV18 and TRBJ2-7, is NAGVMQNPRHLVRRRGQEARLRCSPMKGHSHVYWYRQLPEEGLKFMVYLQKENIIDESGMPKERFSAEFPKEGPSILRIQQVVRGDSAAYFCASSQTGTGGYEQYFGPGTRLTVT.

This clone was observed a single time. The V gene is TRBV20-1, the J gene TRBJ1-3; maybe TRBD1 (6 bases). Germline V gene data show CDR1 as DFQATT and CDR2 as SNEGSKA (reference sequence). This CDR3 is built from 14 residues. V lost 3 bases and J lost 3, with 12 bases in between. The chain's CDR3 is CSASRGAIGNTIYF. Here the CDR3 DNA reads TGCAGTGCTAGTCGGGGGGCGATTGGAAACACCATATATTTT.

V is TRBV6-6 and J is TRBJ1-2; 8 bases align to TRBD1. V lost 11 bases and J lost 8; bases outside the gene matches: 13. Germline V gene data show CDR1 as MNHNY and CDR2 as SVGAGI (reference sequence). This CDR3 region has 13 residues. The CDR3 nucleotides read TGTGCCGGAGGACAGGGAGGGATATGGGGCTACACCTTC. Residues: CAGGQGGIWGYTF.

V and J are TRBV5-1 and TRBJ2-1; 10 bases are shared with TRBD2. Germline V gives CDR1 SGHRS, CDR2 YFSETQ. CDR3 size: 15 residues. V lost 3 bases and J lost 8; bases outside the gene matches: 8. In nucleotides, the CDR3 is TGCGCCAGCAGCTACCCAAGCGGGGGGGCCGATGAGCAGTTCTTC. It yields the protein CASSYPSGGADEQFF.

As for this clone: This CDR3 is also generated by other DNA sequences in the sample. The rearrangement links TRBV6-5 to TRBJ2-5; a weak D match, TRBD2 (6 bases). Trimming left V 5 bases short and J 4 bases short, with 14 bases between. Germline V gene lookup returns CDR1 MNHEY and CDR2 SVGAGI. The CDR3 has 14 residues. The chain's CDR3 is CASSRRGGAETQYF. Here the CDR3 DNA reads TGTGCCAGCAGTCGTAGGGGCGGGGCAGAGACCCAGTACTTC.

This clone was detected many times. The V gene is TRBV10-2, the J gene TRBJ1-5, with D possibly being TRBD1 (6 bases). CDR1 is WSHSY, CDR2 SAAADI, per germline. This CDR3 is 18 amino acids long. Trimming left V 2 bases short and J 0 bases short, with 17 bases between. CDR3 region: CASSERGTGRNSNQPQHF. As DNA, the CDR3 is TGCGCCAGCAGTGAGAGGGGTACAGGGCGAAATAGCAATCAGCCCCAGCATTTT.

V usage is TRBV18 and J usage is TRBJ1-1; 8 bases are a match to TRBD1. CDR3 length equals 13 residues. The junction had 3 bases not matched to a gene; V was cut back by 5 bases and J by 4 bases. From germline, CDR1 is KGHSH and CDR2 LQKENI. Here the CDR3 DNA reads TGTGCCAGCTCAGGACAGGGAGGCACTGAAGCTTTCTTT. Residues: CASSGQGGTEAFF.

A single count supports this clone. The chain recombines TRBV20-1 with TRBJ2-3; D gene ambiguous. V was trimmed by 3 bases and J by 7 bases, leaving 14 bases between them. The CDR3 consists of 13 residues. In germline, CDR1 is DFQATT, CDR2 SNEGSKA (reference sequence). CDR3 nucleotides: TGCAGTGCTAGTCAGTCGTTGAGGAATACGCAGTATTTT. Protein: CSASQSLRNTQYF.

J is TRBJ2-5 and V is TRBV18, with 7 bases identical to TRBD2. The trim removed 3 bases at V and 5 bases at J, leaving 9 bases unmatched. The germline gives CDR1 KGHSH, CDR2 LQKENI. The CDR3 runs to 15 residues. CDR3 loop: CASSPNGGSQETQYF. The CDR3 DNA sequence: TGTGCCAGCTCACCCAACGGGGGGAGTCAGGAGACCCAGTACTTC.

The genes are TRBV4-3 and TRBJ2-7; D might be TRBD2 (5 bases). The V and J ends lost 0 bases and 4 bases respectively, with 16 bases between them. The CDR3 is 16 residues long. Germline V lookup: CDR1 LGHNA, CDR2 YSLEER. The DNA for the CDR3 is TGCGCCAGCAGCCAAGAGTTACCCGGCGGGTCTTACGAGCAGTACTTC. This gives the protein CASSQELPGGSYEQYF.